The rows below give T cell receptor beta chains drawn from one sample of a study of T cell repertoires in cytomegalovirus infection. TCRdb re-called the reads through MiXCR, storing one row per CDR3 protein. The sample includes hundreds of thousands of distinct CDR3 sequences, roughly 30% of them seen just once. Their antigens remain unidentified. Here the sequenced sample was cultured CD8+ T cells from PBMCs, taken from culture after CMV antigen stimulation. These receptors were taken from a human donor in good health (CMV status not recorded). Some clones in this sample may be carry-over from other donors' samples. CDR3s include the opening cysteine and the closing phenylalanine or tryptophan. The D gene is left open where the match is weak. Size is omitted from some rows. Given values are once, few, many or a class for expanded clones.

V: TRBV18
size: NA
D: TRBD1
J: TRBJ1-2
CDR3: CANSPGTGARGYTF
DNA: TGTGCCAACTCACCGGGGACAGGGGCCCGTGGCTACACCTTC

V: TRBV7-2
size: many
D: NA
J: TRBJ2-7
CDR3: CASSLDKAVSSYEQYF
DNA: TGTGCCAGCAGCTTAGATAAAGCGGTTAGCTCCTACGAGCAGTACTTC

V: TRBV6-1
size: few
D: TRBD1
J: TRBJ1-5
CDR3: CASSRDRADQPQHF
DNA: TGTGCCAGCAGCCGGGACAGGGCGGATCAGCCCCAGCATTTT

V: TRBV6-6
size: NA
D: TRBD2
J: TRBJ2-1
CDR3: CASSSPGTNSYNEQFF
DNA: TGTGCCAGCAGTTCACCCGGGACTAACTCCTACAATGAGCAGTTCTTC

V: TRBV7-3
size: once
D: NA
J: TRBJ2-1
CDR3: CASRGEETRGNEQFF
DNA: TGTGCCAGCAGGGGGGAGGAGACTCGGGGGAATGAGCAGTTCTTC

V: TRBV5-4
size: NA
D: TRBD1
J: TRBJ2-1
CDR3: CASSLQGATYNEQFF
DNA: TGTGCCAGCAGCTTGCAGGGGGCTACTTACAATGAGCAGTTCTTC

V: TRBV7-8
size: few
D: TRBD2
J: TRBJ2-5
CDR3: CASSSHPRGEETQYF
DNA: TGTGCCAGCAGCTCGCACCCCCGGGGGGAAGAGACCCAGTACTTC

V: TRBV19
size: few
D: NA
J: TRBJ2-1
CDR3: CASTNSERARNEQFF
DNA: TGTGCCAGTACCAACAGCGAAAGGGCGAGGAATGAGCAGTTCTTC

V: TRBV7-6
size: many
D: NA
J: TRBJ2-5
CDR3: CASSLKGGQVPETQYF
DNA: TGTGCCAGCAGCTTAAAGGGCGGCCAGGTCCCAGAGACCCAGTACTTC

V: TRBV7-6
size: few
D: TRBD1
J: TRBJ2-3
CDR3: CASSPAAGTDPVFRYSQYF
DNA: TGTGCCAGCAGTCCCGCCGCAGGGACAGACCCTGTTTTCAGATATTCGCAGTATTTT

V: TRBV7-6
size: NA
D: NA
J: TRBJ2-2
CDR3: CASSSGWPRANTGELFF
DNA: TGTGCCAGCAGCTCGGGGTGGCCCAGGGCGAACACCGGGGAGCTGTTTTTT

V: TRBV10-1
size: NA
D: TRBD1
J: TRBJ2-2
CDR3: CASSRTGTGGTGELFF
DNA: TGCGCCAGCAGTCGGACCGGGACAGGGGGAACCGGGGAGCTGTTTTTT

V: TRBV2
size: NA
D: NA
J: TRBJ1-1
CDR3: CARRDTEAFF
DNA: TGTGCCAGGAGGGACACTGAAGCTTTCTTT

V: TRBV7-9
size: NA
D: TRBD1
J: TRBJ2-5
CDR3: CASSSTGPVWETQYF
DNA: TGTGCCAGCAGCTCGACAGGGCCGGTGTGGGAGACCCAGTACTTC

V: TRBV5-1
size: NA
D: TRBD1
J: TRBJ2-5
CDR3: CASSSRTGLGETQYF
DNA: TGCGCCAGCAGCTCCCGGACAGGGTTGGGAGAGACCCAGTACTTC

V: TRBV12-5
size: many
D: NA
J: TRBJ2-1
CDR3: CASGLVRGVLSYNEQFF
DNA: TGTGCTAGTGGTTTGGTACGAGGGGTCCTCTCCTACAATGAGCAGTTCTTC

V: TRBV4-1
size: few
D: NA
J: TRBJ1-3
CDR3: CASSPDVNSGNTIYF
DNA: TGCGCCAGCAGCCCCGACGTTAACTCTGGAAACACCATATATTTT

V: TRBV11-2
size: many
D: TRBD2
J: TRBJ2-1
CDR3: CASSISGGSIEQFF
DNA: TGTGCCAGCAGCATTAGCGGGGGCTCTATTGAGCAGTTCTTC

V: TRBV27
size: few
D: NA
J: TRBJ1-3
CDR3: CASSSLQGGGNTIYF
DNA: TGTGCCAGCAGTTCACTACAGGGAGGTGGAAACACCATATATTTT

V: TRBV6-2/TRBV6-3
size: NA
D: NA
J: TRBJ2-3
CDR3: CASSLWAFSSTDTQYF
DNA: TGTGCCAGCAGCCTTTGGGCATTCTCTAGCACAGATACGCAGTATTTT

V: TRBV2
size: NA
D: NA
J: TRBJ1-6
CDR3: CASTRPYNSPLHF
DNA: TGTGCCAGCACCCGCCCCTATAATTCACCCCTCCACTTT